This T cell receptor (beta chain) appears in the sequencing data of a study of blood T cell repertoires in COVID-19. Study details: Italy, Spain and the United States were the sources of the convalescent and acute COVID-19 samples.

V was pared by 5 bases and J by 4 bases, with 12 bases of the junction left unmatched. CDR3 length: 17 residues. The germline CDR1 and CDR2 sequences are LNHDA and SQIVND (reference sequence). Repertoires were generated with immunoSEQ multiplex PCR, while TCRdb's copy carries only in-frame clones and drops some. The sample carries over 200,000 clones, roughly 85% recorded once. This chain links TRBV19 with TRBJ1-5; 9 bases are a match to TRBD1. The TCR originated in a man between 25 and 39 years old who had recovered from COVID-19. Material: PBMCs or T cells enriched from blood (not recorded which). CDR3 protein: CASSRDRATTINQPQHF. The CDR3 DNA sequence: TGTGCCAGTAGTCGGGACAGGGCGACGACAATTAATCAGCCCCAGCATTTT.